This T cell receptor (beta chain) was captured in a study of T-cell reconstitution after alpha-beta-depleted transplantation in children. Construction of the TCRbeta library involved unique molecular identifiers. TCRdb passed the PCR reads through MiXCR, listing each CDR3 protein once. Of around 530,000 distinct CDR3 sequences in the sample, 30% to 35% were seen once. This clonotype was counted between two and nine times. Germline lookup yields CDR1 SQVTM and CDR2 ANQGSEA. The ends were cut back, 5 bases at V and 2 bases at J, with 12 bases in the middle. The CDR3 is made up of 13 amino acids. The TCR sequence derives from a human donor who donated a stem cell graft to a child with aplastic anemia. The chain recombines TRBV29-1 with TRBJ2-5; D ambiguous. Here the sequenced sample was PBMCs from the stem cell graft donor, taken from the stem cell graft. The CDR3 bases are TGCAGCGTTTATACTGGGTTGCAAGAGACCCAGTACTTC. This codes for CSVYTGLQETQYF.